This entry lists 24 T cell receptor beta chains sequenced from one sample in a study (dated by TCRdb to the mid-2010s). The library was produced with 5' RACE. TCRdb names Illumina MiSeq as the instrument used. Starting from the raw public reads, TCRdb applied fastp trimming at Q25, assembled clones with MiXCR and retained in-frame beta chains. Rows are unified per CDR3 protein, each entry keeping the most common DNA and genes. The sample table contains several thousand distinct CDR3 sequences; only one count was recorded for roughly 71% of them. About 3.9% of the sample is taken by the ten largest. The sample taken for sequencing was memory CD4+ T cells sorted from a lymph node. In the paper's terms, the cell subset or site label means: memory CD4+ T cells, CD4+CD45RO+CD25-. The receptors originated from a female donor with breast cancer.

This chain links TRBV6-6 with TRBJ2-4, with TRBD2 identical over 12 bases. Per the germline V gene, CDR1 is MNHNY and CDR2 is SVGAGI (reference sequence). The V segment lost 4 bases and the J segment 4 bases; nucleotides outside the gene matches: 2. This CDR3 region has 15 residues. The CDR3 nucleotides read TGTGCCAGCAGTTCCACTAGCGGGAGGAAAAACATTCAGTACTTC. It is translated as CASSSTSGRKNIQYF.

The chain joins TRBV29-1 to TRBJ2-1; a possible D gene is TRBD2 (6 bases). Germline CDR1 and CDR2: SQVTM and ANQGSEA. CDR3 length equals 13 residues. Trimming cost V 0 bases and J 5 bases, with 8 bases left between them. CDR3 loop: CSVEDWRDNEQFF. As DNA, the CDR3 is TGCAGCGTTGAAGATTGGAGGGACAATGAGCAGTTCTTC.

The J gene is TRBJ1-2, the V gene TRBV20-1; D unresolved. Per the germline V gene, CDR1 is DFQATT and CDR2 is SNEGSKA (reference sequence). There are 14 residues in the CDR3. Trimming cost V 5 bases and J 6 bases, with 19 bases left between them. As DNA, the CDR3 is TGCAGTGCTTTGGGCATGGGTTATACGGATGGCTACACCTTC. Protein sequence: CSALGMGYTDGYTF.

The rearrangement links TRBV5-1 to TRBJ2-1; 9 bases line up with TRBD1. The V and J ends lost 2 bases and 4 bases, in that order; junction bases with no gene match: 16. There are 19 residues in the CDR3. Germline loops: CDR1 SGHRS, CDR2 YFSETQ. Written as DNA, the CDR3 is TGCGCCAGCAGCTTATACCGGGACAGGGTAGGCGGACGTTACAATGAGCAGTTCTTC. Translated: CASSLYRDRVGGRYNEQFF.

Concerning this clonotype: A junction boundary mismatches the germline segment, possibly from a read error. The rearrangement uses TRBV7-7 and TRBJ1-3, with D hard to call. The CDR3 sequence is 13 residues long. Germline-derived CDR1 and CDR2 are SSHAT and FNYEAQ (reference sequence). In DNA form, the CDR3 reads TGTGCTAGCAGCCGAAACCTTGGAAACACCATATATTTT. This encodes CASSRNLGNTIYF. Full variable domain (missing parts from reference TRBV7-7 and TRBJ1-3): GAGVSQSPRYKVTKRGQDVTLRCDPISSHATLYWYQQALGQGPEFLTYFNYEAQPDKSGLPSDRFSAERPEGSISTLTIQRTEQRDSAMYRCASSRNLGNTIYFGEGSWLTVV.

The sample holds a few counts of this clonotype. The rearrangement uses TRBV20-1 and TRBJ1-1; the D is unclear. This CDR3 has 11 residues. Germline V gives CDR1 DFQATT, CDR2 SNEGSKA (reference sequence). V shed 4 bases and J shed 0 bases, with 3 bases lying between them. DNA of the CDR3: TGCAGTGCTAAGATGAACACTGAAGCTTTCTTT. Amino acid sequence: CSAKMNTEAFF.

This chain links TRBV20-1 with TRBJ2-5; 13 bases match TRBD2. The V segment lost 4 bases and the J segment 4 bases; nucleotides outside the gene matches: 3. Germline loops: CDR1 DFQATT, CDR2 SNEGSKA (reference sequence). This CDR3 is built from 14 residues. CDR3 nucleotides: TGCAGTGCTACCAGGACTAGCGGGAGAGAGACCCAGTACTTC. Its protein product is CSATRTSGRETQYF.

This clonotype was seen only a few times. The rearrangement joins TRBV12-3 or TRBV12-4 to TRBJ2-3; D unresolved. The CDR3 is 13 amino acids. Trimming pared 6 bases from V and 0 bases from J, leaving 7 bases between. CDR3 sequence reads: CASRSTSTDTQYF. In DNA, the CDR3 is TGTGCCAGCAGGTCCACTAGCACAGATACGCAGTATTTT.

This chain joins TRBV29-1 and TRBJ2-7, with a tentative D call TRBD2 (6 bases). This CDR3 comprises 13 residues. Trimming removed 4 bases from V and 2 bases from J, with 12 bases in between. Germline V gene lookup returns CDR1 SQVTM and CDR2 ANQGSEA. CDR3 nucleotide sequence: TGCAGCGTTGTCCCTGCGGGGACCTACGAGCAGTACTTC. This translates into CSVVPAGTYEQYF.

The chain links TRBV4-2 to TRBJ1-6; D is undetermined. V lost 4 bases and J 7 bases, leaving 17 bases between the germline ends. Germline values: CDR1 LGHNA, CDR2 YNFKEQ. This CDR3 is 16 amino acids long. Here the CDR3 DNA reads TGTGCCAGCAGCCCGAAGGTGGGAGCGGCAAATTCACCCCTCCACTTT. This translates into CASSPKVGAANSPLHF.

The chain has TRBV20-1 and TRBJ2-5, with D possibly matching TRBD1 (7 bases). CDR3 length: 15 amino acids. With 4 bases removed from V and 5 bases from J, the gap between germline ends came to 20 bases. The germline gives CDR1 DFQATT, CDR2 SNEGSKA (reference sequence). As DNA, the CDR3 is TGCAGTGCTAAAGCGGAGGGGGCCGGCGGGGAGACCCAGTACTTC. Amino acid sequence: CSAKAEGAGGETQYF.

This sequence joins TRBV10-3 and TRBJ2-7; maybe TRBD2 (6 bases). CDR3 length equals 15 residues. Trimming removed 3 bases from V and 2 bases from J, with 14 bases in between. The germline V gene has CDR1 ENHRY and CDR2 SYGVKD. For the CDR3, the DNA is TGTGCCATCAGTGAATGGGACTCGGGGGCCTACGAGCAGTACTTC. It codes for CAISEWDSGAYEQYF.

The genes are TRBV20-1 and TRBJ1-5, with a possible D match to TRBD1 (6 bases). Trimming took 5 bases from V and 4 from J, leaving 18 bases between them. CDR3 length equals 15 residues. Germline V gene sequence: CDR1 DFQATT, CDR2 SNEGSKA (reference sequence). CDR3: CSASVGTKSNQPQHF. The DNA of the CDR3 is TGCAGTGCTTCTGTCGGGACAAAATCAAATCAGCCCCAGCATTTT.

CDR3 DNA: TGTGCCAGCAGACGTCTCGGGTGGGCCGCAGGGGAGCTGTTTTTT. Protein sequence: CASRRLGWAAGELFF. This chain uses TRBV12-3 or TRBV12-4 with TRBJ2-2; no clear D gene. CDR3 length equals 15 residues. V lost 6 bases and J lost 8, with 19 bases in between.

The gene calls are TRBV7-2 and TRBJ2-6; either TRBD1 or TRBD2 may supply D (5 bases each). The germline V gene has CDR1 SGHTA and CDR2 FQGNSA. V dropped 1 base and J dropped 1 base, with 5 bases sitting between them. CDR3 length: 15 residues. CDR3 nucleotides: TGTGCCAGCAGCTTAGGGGGGTCTGGGGCCAACGTCCTGACTTTC. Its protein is CASSLGGSGANVLTF.

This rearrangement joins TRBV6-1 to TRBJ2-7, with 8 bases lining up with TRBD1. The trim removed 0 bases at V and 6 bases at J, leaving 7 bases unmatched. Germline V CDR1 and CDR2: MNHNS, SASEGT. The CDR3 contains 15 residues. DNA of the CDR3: TGTGCCAGCAGTGAAGCGCTTCGACAGGGGTTCGAGCAGTACTTC. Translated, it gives CASSEALRQGFEQYF.

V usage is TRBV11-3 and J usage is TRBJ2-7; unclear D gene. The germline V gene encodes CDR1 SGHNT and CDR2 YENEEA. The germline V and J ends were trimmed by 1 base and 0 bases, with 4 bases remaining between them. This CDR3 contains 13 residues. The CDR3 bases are TGTGCCAGCAGCTTAGGGAGCTCCTACGAGCAGTACTTC. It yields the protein CASSLGSSYEQYF.

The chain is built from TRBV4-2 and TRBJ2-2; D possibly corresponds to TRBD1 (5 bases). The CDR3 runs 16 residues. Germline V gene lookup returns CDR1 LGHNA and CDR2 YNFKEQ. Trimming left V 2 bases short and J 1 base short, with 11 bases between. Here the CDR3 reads CASSQIRTLNTGELFF. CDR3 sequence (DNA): TGTGCCAGCAGCCAAATCAGGACACTGAACACCGGGGAGCTGTTTTTT.

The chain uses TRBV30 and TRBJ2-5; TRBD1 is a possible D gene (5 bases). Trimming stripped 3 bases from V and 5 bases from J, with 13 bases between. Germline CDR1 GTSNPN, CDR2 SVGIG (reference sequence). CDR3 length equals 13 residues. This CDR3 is CAWRMQGVETQYF. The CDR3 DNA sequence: TGTGCCTGGAGGATGCAGGGTGTCGAGACCCAGTACTTC.

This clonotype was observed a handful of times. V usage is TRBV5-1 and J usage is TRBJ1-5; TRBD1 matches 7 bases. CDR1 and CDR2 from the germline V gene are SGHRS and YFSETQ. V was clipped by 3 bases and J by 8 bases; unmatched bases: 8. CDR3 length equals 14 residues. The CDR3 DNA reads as TGCGCCAGCAGCTACCGGGACAGAAAAAAGCCCCAGCATTTT. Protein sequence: CASSYRDRKKPQHF.

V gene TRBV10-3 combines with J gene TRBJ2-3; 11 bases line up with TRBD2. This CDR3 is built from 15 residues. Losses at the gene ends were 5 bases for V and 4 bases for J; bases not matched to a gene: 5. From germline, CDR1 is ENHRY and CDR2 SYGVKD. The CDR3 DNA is TGTGCCATCAGTTCAACTAGCGGGGGAGCAGATACGCAGTATTTT. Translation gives CAISSTSGGADTQYF.

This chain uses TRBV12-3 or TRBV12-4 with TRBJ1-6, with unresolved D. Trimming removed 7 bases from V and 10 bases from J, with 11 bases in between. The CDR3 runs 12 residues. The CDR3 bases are TGTGCCAGCACCATATACGGGTCACCCCTCCACTTT. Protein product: CASTIYGSPLHF.

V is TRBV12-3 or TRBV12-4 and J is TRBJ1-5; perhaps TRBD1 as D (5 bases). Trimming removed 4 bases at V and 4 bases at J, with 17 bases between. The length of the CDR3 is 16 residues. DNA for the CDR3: TGTGCCAGCAGTTCCAATCAGGGCAGGGAGAATCAGCCCCAGCATTTT. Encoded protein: CASSSNQGRENQPQHF.

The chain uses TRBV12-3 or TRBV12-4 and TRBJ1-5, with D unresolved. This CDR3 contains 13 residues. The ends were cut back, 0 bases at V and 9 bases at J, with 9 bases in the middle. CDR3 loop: CASSLAEHLPQHF. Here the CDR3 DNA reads TGTGCCAGCAGTTTAGCCGAACACCTGCCCCAGCATTTT.